This T cell receptor beta chain was found in a study of blood T cell repertoires in COVID-19. On the study more broadly: Specimens from acute and convalescent COVID-19 originated in the United States, Italy and Spain.

In the authors' methods: Amplification of reference gene primers provided the estimated nucleated cell counts. Profiled with immunoSEQ multiplex PCR; TCRdb holds only in-frame clones, not every one. V and J calls and clone size come straight from that table; D and trimming were deduced from the DNA. The sample yields some 270,000 clones, over 70% seen once. This CDR3 region has 18 residues. From germline, CDR1 is SGHNT and CDR2 YENEEA. V lost 1 base and J 4 bases, leaving 20 bases between the germline ends. Membership in each cohort depended on participant-reported clinical history. Sequencing input: PBMCs or T cells enriched from blood (not recorded which). This TCR was recovered from a woman aged 40-49 years who had been exposed to COVID-19. The rearrangement uses TRBV11-3 and TRBJ1-5, with a tentative D call TRBD1 (5 bases). The CDR3 sequence: CASSLGWVGSRANQPQHF. CDR3 sequence (DNA): TGTGCCAGCAGCTTAGGTTGGGTCGGGAGCAGGGCGAATCAGCCCCAGCATTTT.